This is a list of T cell receptor beta chains from one sample in a study of a mutant IDH1 vaccine in newly diagnosed glioma. Data came from immunoSEQ multiplex PCR; TCRdb stores just in-frame clones and leaves some out. The data hold some 48,000 clones, with around 85% observed a single time. These receptors lack a known antigen. The sequences come from PBMCs, collected from a glioma patient whose treatment included an IDH1 peptide vaccine. All receptors come from a middle-aged man with glioma. Each CDR3 is given with its conserved first and last residue. Fields, in order: J gene, clone size, V gene, D gene, CDR3 DNA, CDR3 protein. D genes are given only for firm matches. Clone size is given for some rows only: seen once, a few or many times, or a class if the clone is expanded.

J: TRBJ2-3; size: -; V: TRBV29-1; D: -; DNA: TGCAGCGCCGGGGGCAGGGGAGGCGCAGATACGCAGTATTTT; CDR3: CSAGGRGGADTQYF
J: TRBJ2-7; size: -; V: TRBV18; D: TRBD2; DNA: TGTGCCAGCTCCCCAACTGGCGGGGGGACGCGCGAGCAGTACTTC; CDR3: CASSPTGGGTREQYF
J: TRBJ2-3; size: -; V: TRBV2; D: TRBD1; DNA: TGTGCCAGCACCCGGGACAGGGTGGCAGATACGCAGTATTTT; CDR3: CASTRDRVADTQYF
J: TRBJ2-7; size: -; V: TRBV20-1; D: -; DNA: TGCAGTGCCGTAGGGGACTACGAGCAGTACTTC; CDR3: CSAVGDYEQYF
J: TRBJ2-1; size: few; V: TRBV7-8; D: TRBD2; DNA: TGTGCCAGCAGCAACAGGTTAGCGGGGGATGAGCAGTTCTTC; CDR3: CASSNRLAGDEQFF
J: TRBJ2-3; size: -; V: TRBV5-1; D: -; DNA: TGCGCCAGCAGCTTGCAGGGCCCCGGCACAGATACGCAGTATTTT; CDR3: CASSLQGPGTDTQYF
J: TRBJ1-1; size: -; V: TRBV18; D: -; DNA: TGTGCCAGCTCACCAGATGGACTCGGGGACGCTTTCTTT; CDR3: CASSPDGLGDAFF
J: TRBJ1-4; size: -; V: TRBV7-9; D: -; DNA: TGTGCCAGCAGCTTAGGAACGCAGCTAGAACGCCTGTTTTTT; CDR3: CASSLGTQLERLFF
J: TRBJ1-5; size: -; V: TRBV6-5; D: TRBD1; DNA: TGTGCCAGCAGCCCCGGGACAGAAAGCAATCAGCCCCAGCATTTT; CDR3: CASSPGTESNQPQHF
J: TRBJ2-1; size: once; V: TRBV15; D: -; DNA: TGTGCCACCAGCAGAGATAGGCGCAGGGGCAATGAGCAGTTCTTC; CDR3: CATSRDRRRGNEQFF
J: TRBJ2-1; size: -; V: TRBV20-1; D: -; DNA: TGCAGCTCGGAACGAGAGCAGTTCTTC; CDR3: CSSEREQFF
J: TRBJ1-6; size: -; V: TRBV19; D: TRBD1; DNA: TGTGCCAGTAGTGTCGGAGGGACAGGTTATAATTCACCCCTCCACTTT; CDR3: CASSVGGTGYNSPLHF
J: TRBJ2-7; size: -; V: TRBV4-1; D: TRBD1; DNA: TGCGCCAGCAGCCTCGGGACAGGGGCCCCAAGCTCCTACGAGCAGTACTTC; CDR3: CASSLGTGAPSSYEQYF
J: TRBJ2-7; size: -; V: TRBV6-1; D: -; DNA: TGTGCCAGCCGCCTCACCGTTGGCGAGCAGTACTTC; CDR3: CASRLTVGEQYF
J: TRBJ2-1; size: -; V: TRBV10-1; D: TRBD1; DNA: TGCGCCAGCAGTTACGAGAAGGACAGGGGGCTCGATGAGCAGTTCTTC; CDR3: CASSYEKDRGLDEQFF
J: TRBJ2-5; size: -; V: TRBV30; D: TRBD2; DNA: TGTGCCTGGAGTGTACGGGGGGGAGAGACCCAGTACTTC; CDR3: CAWSVRGGETQYF
J: TRBJ1-1; size: -; V: TRBV29-1; D: -; DNA: TGCAGCGTTGAAGATCGGGTGGGCAGCCTTATTCAAAACACTGAAGCTTTCTTT; CDR3: CSVEDRVGSLIQNTEAFF
J: TRBJ2-1; size: -; V: TRBV18; D: -; DNA: TGTGCCAGCTCACCAACCGGACTCCTACGGGAAGAGCAGTTCTTC; CDR3: CASSPTGLLREEQFF
J: TRBJ1-5; size: once; V: TRBV18; D: TRBD1; DNA: TGTGCCAGCTCAATGGGGCAGGGGGGGCAGCCCCAGCATTTT; CDR3: CASSMGQGGQPQHF
J: TRBJ2-4; size: -; V: TRBV9; D: TRBD2; DNA: TGTGCCAGCAGCCTTGGGGGGGGGTTGGCCAAAAACATTCAGTACTTC; CDR3: CASSLGGGLAKNIQYF
J: TRBJ2-7; size: -; V: TRBV5-1; D: TRBD1; DNA: TGCGCCAGCAGCCTAGATACCGGGACAGGGCCCGCCGAGCAGTACTTC; CDR3: CASSLDTGTGPAEQYF
J: TRBJ1-1; size: -; V: TRBV6-5; D: TRBD1; DNA: TGTGCCAGCAGTTACGGGACAGCCCAGCGAAAGGAAGCTTTCTTT; CDR3: CASSYGTAQRKEAFF
J: TRBJ1-2; size: -; V: TRBV29-1; D: TRBD1; DNA: TGCAGCGTTGAAACTAGGGAAAGGGGGCGCGACTATGGCTACACCTTC; CDR3: CSVETRERGRDYGYTF
J: TRBJ2-3; size: -; V: TRBV15; D: -; DNA: TGTGCCACCAGAACAGGGACCATCACAGATACGCAGTATTTT; CDR3: CATRTGTITDTQYF
J: TRBJ1-1; size: -; V: TRBV5-1; D: -; DNA: TGCGCCAGCAGTTTATCCACAGCCATGAACACTGAAGCTTTCTTT; CDR3: CASSLSTAMNTEAFF
J: TRBJ1-5; size: -; V: TRBV18; D: -; DNA: TGTGCCAGCTCACCGGTACCAAATCAGCCCCAGCATTTT; CDR3: CASSPVPNQPQHF
J: TRBJ2-5; size: once; V: TRBV30; D: -; DNA: TGTGCCTGGAGCGACTGGGGCACCCAGTACTTC; CDR3: CAWSDWGTQYF
J: TRBJ1-4; size: few; V: TRBV9; D: -; DNA: TGTGCCAGCAGCGTAGAGGCAGGGAAAAAACTGTTTTTT; CDR3: CASSVEAGKKLFF
J: TRBJ2-5; size: -; V: TRBV29-1; D: TRBD2; DNA: TGCAGCGTTGAATGGTGGGGACTATCTGAGGGGCTCCAAGAGACCCAGTACTTC; CDR3: CSVEWWGLSEGLQETQYF
J: TRBJ2-1; size: few; V: TRBV10-3; D: TRBD2; DNA: TGTGCCGCGACTAGCGGGGGGGCCAGCAATGAGCAGTTCTTC; CDR3: CAATSGGASNEQFF
J: TRBJ1-2; size: -; V: TRBV12-5; D: TRBD1; DNA: TGTGCTAGTGGGACAGGGCAGAACTATGGCTACACCTTC; CDR3: CASGTGQNYGYTF
J: TRBJ1-1; size: -; V: TRBV7-9; D: TRBD1; DNA: TGTGCCAGCAACCTGCAGGGGGCAGGTGAAGCTTTCTTT; CDR3: CASNLQGAGEAFF
J: TRBJ1-2; size: -; V: TRBV7-8; D: TRBD1; DNA: TGTGCCAGCAGCTTAAGACAGGGTGACGGCTACACCTTC; CDR3: CASSLRQGDGYTF
J: TRBJ1-5; size: -; V: TRBV29-1; D: -; DNA: TGCAGCGTGGGGGGATGGGAGCAGCCCCAGCATTTT; CDR3: CSVGGWEQPQHF
J: TRBJ1-2; size: once; V: TRBV10-2; D: TRBD1; DNA: TGCGCCAGCAGTGAGGTCAAGGGGGCATCGTATGGCTACACCTTC; CDR3: CASSEVKGASYGYTF